The 21 T cell receptor beta chains below all came from one sample that was sequenced in a study of shared clonotypes between healthy human individuals. Measured with immunoSEQ multiplex PCR; TCRdb has only the in-frame clones, and not every one. The sample records around 700,000 clones, 73% being singletons. Sequencing was carried out using memory CD4+ T cells sorted from blood. Subset here: CD45RA-negative fraction. These receptors were obtained from a woman aged 25 to 39 in good health.

In the case of this clone: The same CDR3 is also encoded by other DNA sequences in this sample. CDR3 nucleotides: TGCGCCAGCAGCTCGGGACAGTTGAACACTGAAGCTTTCTTT. The encoded protein is CASSSGQLNTEAFF. The chain couples TRBV5-1 to TRBJ1-1, with 7 bases that match TRBD1. Losses at the gene ends were 3 bases for V and 0 bases for J; bases not matched to a gene: 2. The CDR3 runs 14 residues. Germline V gives CDR1 SGHRS, CDR2 YFSETQ.

This chain joins TRBV27 and TRBJ1-2, with 8 bases matching TRBD1. The germline CDR1 and CDR2 sequences are MNHEY and SMNVEV (reference sequence). V dropped 5 bases and J dropped 8; count of bases not matched to a gene: 13. This CDR3 is built from 15 residues. This CDR3 reads CASSKPGQAVWGYTF. The CDR3 DNA reads as TGTGCCAGCAGTAAACCGGGACAGGCCGTCTGGGGCTACACCTTC.

The chain combines TRBV19 with TRBJ2-3; D not resolved. The V gene's germline CDR1 is LNHDA and CDR2 SQIVND (reference sequence). This CDR3 contains 15 residues. Trimming shortened V by 3 bases and J by 0 bases, and 10 bases separated the two germline ends. The CDR3 region has the DNA TGTGCCAGTAGTATTGGCACATATAGCACAGATACGCAGTATTTT. Its protein product is CASSIGTYSTDTQYF. Based on the CDR3 plus reference TRBV19 and TRBJ2-3, the full variable domain is DGGITQSPKYLFRKEGQNVTLSCEQNLNHDAMYWYRQDPGQGLRLIYYSQIVNDFQKGDIAEGYSVSREKKESFPLTVTSAQKNPTAFYLCASSIGTYSTDTQYFGPGTRLTVL.

The V and J genes are TRBV18 and TRBJ1-2; TRBD1 matches 8 bases. The CDR3 consists of 12 residues. Germline values: CDR1 KGHSH, CDR2 LQKENI. Trimming at V came to 3 bases and at J to 7 bases, leaving 1 base not matched to a gene. This CDR3 reads CASSPTGVGYTF. In nucleotides, the CDR3 is TGTGCCAGCTCACCGACAGGGGTTGGCTACACCTTC. The complete variable domain, with remaining parts taken from reference TRBV18 and TRBJ1-2, reads NAGVMQNPRHLVRRRGQEARLRCSPMKGHSHVYWYRQLPEEGLKFMVYLQKENIIDESGMPKERFSAEFPKEGPSILRIQQVVRGDSAAYFCASSPTGVGYTFGSGTRLTVV.

This chain joins TRBV5-6 and TRBJ1-4; the D is unclear. Trimming removed 0 bases at V and 7 bases at J, with 7 bases between. The CDR3 has 13 amino acids. CDR1 is SGHDT and CDR2 is YYEEEE in the germline V gene. CDR3 nucleotide sequence: TGTGCCAGCAGCTTGGCCACCGGTGAAAAACTGTTTTTT. Amino acid sequence: CASSLATGEKLFF. Looking up the rest from reference TRBV5-6 and TRBJ1-4 gives the full variable domain: DAGVTQSPTHLIKTRGQQVTLRCSPKSGHDTVSWYQQALGQGPQFIFQYYEEEERQRGNFPDRFSGHQFPNYSSELNVNALLLGDSALYLCASSLATGEKLFFGSGTQLSVL.

J is TRBJ2-1 and V is TRBV4-1; 13 bases align to TRBD2. The length of the CDR3 is 15 residues. The trim removed 6 bases at V and 6 bases at J, leaving 5 bases unmatched. Germline lookup yields CDR1 MGHRA and CDR2 YSYEKL. The CDR3 sequence: CASRHRTSGSNEQFF. The CDR3 DNA sequence: TGCGCCAGCAGGCATAGGACTAGCGGGAGCAATGAGCAGTTCTTC.

This clone was seen many times. The rearrangement links TRBV27 to TRBJ2-7, with D unresolved. V was trimmed by 4 bases and J by 4 bases, leaving 11 bases between them. Germline CDR1 and CDR2: MNHEY and SMNVEV (reference sequence). This CDR3 contains 13 residues. In DNA form, the CDR3 reads TGTGCCAGCAGTTGGGTGCGTGGGTACGAGCAGTACTTC. Translated: CASSWVRGYEQYF.

The chain carries TRBV27 and TRBJ1-2; no clear D gene. Trimming stripped 4 bases from V and 5 bases from J, with 11 bases between. The germline V gene encodes CDR1 MNHEY and CDR2 SMNVEV (reference sequence). The CDR3 consists of 13 residues. CDR3 nucleotide sequence: TGTGCCAGCAGTTCTCTAAAATTGTATGGCTACACCTTC. This sequence encodes CASSSLKLYGYTF.

This rearrangement joins TRBV11-2 to TRBJ1-1; possibly TRBD1 for D (5 bases). The length of the CDR3 is 15 residues. V was trimmed by 3 bases and J by 4 bases, leaving 15 bases between them. Germline CDR1 reads SGHAT; CDR2 reads FQNNGV. Here the CDR3 reads CASSLRAGMGTEAFF. The CDR3 region has the DNA TGTGCCAGCAGCTTGCGGGCAGGGATGGGCACTGAAGCTTTCTTT.

This chain joins TRBV4-1 and TRBJ2-2; no reliable D call. V was cut by 1 base and J by 0 bases, with 3 bases left in between. Per germline, CDR1 MGHRA and CDR2 YSYEKL. CDR3 length equals 14 residues. DNA for the CDR3: TGCGCCAGCAGCCAAGTTGCGAACACCGGGGAGCTGTTTTTT. Translating it yields CASSQVANTGELFF.

This chain joins TRBV4-1 and TRBJ1-3; unclear D gene. Trimming stripped 0 bases from V and 0 bases from J, with 12 bases between. CDR1 and CDR2 (germline): MGHRA, YSYEKL. This CDR3 is built from 17 residues. The CDR3: CASSQESLLLSGNTIYF. The CDR3 coding sequence is TGCGCCAGCAGCCAAGAATCCCTGCTCCTCTCTGGAAACACCATATATTTT.

The rearrangement links TRBV5-4 to TRBJ2-7; D is perhaps TRBD2 (6 bases). CDR3 length equals 14 residues. V was trimmed by 4 bases and J by 0 bases, leaving 11 bases between them. The germline gives CDR1 SGHNT, CDR2 YYREEE (reference sequence). For the CDR3, the DNA is TGTGCCAGCAGCCCGGGACTCAACTCCTACGAGCAGTACTTC. Translated: CASSPGLNSYEQYF.

The chain joins TRBV6-1 to TRBJ1-2; D might be TRBD1 (6 bases). V lost 2 bases, J lost 4 bases, and 11 bases lay in between. The CDR3 consists of 14 residues. Germline CDR1 MNHNS, CDR2 SASEGT. This chain's CDR3 is CASSELRTVYGYTF. CDR3 DNA: TGTGCCAGCAGTGAACTTCGGACAGTCTATGGCTACACCTTC.

This clone has a single count. The genes are TRBV10-3 and TRBJ2-5; D assignment may be TRBD1 or TRBD2 (5 bases each). V gave up 6 bases and J gave up 5 bases, with 19 bases separating them. The germline gives CDR1 ENHRY, CDR2 SYGVKD. The CDR3 length is 15 residues. The CDR3 coding sequence is TGTGCCATCAGCTCGGGTGGGACCAGAGCGGAGACCCAGTACTTC. Encoded protein: CAISSGGTRAETQYF.

V usage is TRBV10-1 and J usage is TRBJ2-7, with D maybe TRBD2 (6 bases). Trimming cost V 0 bases and J 9 bases, with 15 bases left between them. The CDR3 extends over 14 amino acids. CDR1 is WNHNN and CDR2 is SYGVQD in the germline V gene (reference sequence). The CDR3 spells CASSESRGGQMQYF. The CDR3 DNA reads TGCGCCAGCAGTGAGTCACGGGGAGGTCAGATGCAGTACTTC.

The chain has TRBV11-2 and TRBJ2-7, with no clear D. The CDR3 has 15 amino acids. The germline V gene encodes CDR1 SGHAT and CDR2 FQNNGV. Trimming cost V 1 base and J 1 base, with 11 bases left between them. Here the CDR3 reads CASSLVAVKSYEQYF. The CDR3, as DNA: TGTGCCAGCAGCTTAGTTGCCGTAAAGTCCTACGAGCAGTACTTC.

CDR3 sequence (DNA): TGTGCCAGCAGCTTAGTGGCTTTAGTCCCCAATGAGCAGTTCTTC. Amino acid sequence: CASSLVALVPNEQFF. The V and J genes are TRBV7-2 and TRBJ2-1; D is undetermined. CDR1 is SGHTA, CDR2 FQGNSA, per germline. The CDR3 is 15 amino acids. Trimming removed 1 base from V and 6 bases from J, with 13 bases in between.

V gene TRBV2 combines with J gene TRBJ1-5; D not resolved. Trimming removed 4 bases at V and 2 bases at J, with 6 bases between. CDR1 SNHLY and CDR2 FYNNEI come from the germline V gene. The CDR3 totals 13 residues. The DNA for the CDR3 is TGTGCCAGCAGTGTCAGCCGCAATCAGCCCCAGCATTTT. Translating gives CASSVSRNQPQHF.

This clone was found a few times. The genes are TRBV10-3 and TRBJ2-1; TRBD2 matches 8 bases. The germline V gene has CDR1 ENHRY and CDR2 SYGVKD. Trimming cost V 4 bases and J 5 bases; bases outside gene matches: 7. The CDR3 has 15 residues. The CDR3 DNA is TGTGCCATCAGTGTCCTAGCGGGCGAGAACAATGAGCAGTTCTTC. Its translation: CAISVLAGENNEQFF.

This chain joins TRBV5-1 and TRBJ1-2; 9 nucleotides line up with TRBD1. The V gene end was trimmed by 0 bases and the J gene end by 12 bases; junction bases not matched to a gene: 9. Germline V gene lookup returns CDR1 SGHRS and CDR2 YFSETQ. The CDR3 runs to 14 residues. CDR3 DNA: TGCGCCAGCAGCTTGGGGACAGGGGCAATTGGGAACACCTTC. Encoded protein: CASSLGTGAIGNTF.

The gene calls are TRBV6-5 and TRBJ2-5; D is undetermined. The CDR3 is 13 residues long. V was trimmed by 2 bases and J by 5 bases, leaving 9 bases between them. Germline V CDR1 and CDR2: MNHEY, SVGAGI. The CDR3 DNA follows: TGTGCCAGCAGTTACAGGCCTGGGGAGACCCAGTACTTC. This encodes CASSYRPGETQYF.